Each of the 4 T cell receptor beta chains below was sequenced from the same sample in a study of T-cell memory formation after mild COVID-19. MiXCR, run by TCRdb on the 5' RACE reads, gives a single entry per CDR3 protein. The sample carries 100,000 to 150,000 distinct CDR3 sequences, 16% recorded once. Sample: PBMCs or a T cell subset sorted from them (not recorded which). These receptor sequences come from an adult woman who had mild COVID-19 (a few samples of this study predate the infection). Cell type and time point are not known.

The rearrangement links TRBV5-1 to TRBJ1-2; TRBD1 is a possible D gene (5 bases). Trimming removed 5 bases at V and 1 base at J, with 18 bases between. Germline V CDR1 and CDR2: SGHRS, YFSETQ. This CDR3 spans 16 amino acids. The CDR3 DNA follows: TGCGCCAGCAGACGGGGGGAGAGCAATCTTAACTATGGCTACACCTTC. This encodes CASRRGESNLNYGYTF.

The V call is TRBV7-8, the J call TRBJ1-1, with TRBD1 matching 8 bases. V lost 4 bases and J lost 6; bases outside the gene matches: 7. Germline V CDR1 and CDR2: SGHVS, FQNEAQ. The CDR3 consists of 14 residues. The CDR3 loop is CASSSQDRVAEAFF. The CDR3 bases are TGTGCCAGCAGCTCACAGGACAGGGTCGCTGAAGCTTTCTTT.

The rearrangement joins TRBV7-6 to TRBJ2-1; 8 bases map to TRBD2. Per the germline V gene, CDR1 is SGHVS and CDR2 is FNYEAQ. There are 17 residues in the CDR3. With V trimmed by 3 bases and J by 8 bases, 15 bases remained unmatched. CDR3 coding DNA: TGTGCCAGCAGCTTTCCACCCGGGACTAGTCTTTCCGATGAGCAGTTCTTC. Translated: CASSFPPGTSLSDEQFF.

This clonotype was detected ten times or more. This chain connects TRBV7-9 to TRBJ2-1; 8 bases map to TRBD2. In germline, CDR1 is SEHNR, CDR2 FQNEAQ (reference sequence). Germline trimming cut 5 bases from V and 4 bases from J; bases unmatched to any gene: 7. The CDR3 spans 15 residues. CDR3 sequence reads: CASSVNSGGYNEQFF. The CDR3, as DNA: TGTGCCAGCAGCGTGAATTCGGGAGGGTACAATGAGCAGTTCTTC.